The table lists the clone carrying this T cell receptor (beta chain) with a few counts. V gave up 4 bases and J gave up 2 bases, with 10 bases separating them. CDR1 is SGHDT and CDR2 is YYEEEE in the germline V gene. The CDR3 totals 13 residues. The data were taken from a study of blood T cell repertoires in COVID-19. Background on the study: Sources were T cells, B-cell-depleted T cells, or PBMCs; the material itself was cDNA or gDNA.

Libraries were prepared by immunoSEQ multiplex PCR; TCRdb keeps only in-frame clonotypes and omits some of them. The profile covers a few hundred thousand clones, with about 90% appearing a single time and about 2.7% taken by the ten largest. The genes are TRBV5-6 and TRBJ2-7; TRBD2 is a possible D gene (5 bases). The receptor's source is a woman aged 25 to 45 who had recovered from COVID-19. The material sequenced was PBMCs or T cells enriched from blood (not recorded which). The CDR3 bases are TGTGCCAGCAGCCCCACTAGAACCTACGAGCAGTACTTC. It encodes CASSPTRTYEQYF.